Presented here are 11 T cell receptor beta chains from one specimen sequenced in a study of beta chain features in type 1 diabetes. Isolated RNA was reverse transcribed in full, so expressed TCRB transcripts were sequenced. TCRdb's table, derived via immunoSEQ multiplex PCR, lists solely in-frame clones and lacks some. The sample contains under 450,000 clones, 14% of which appear only once. The sample taken for sequencing was naive CD4+ T cells from blood. The receptors were gathered from a man in his thirties or forties in good health.

This chain connects TRBV7-6 to TRBJ2-3, with a tentative D call TRBD1 (6 bases). From germline, CDR1 is SGHVS and CDR2 FNYEAQ. V dropped 6 bases and J dropped 1 base, with 14 bases sitting between them. This CDR3 spans 15 amino acids. The DNA for the CDR3 is TGTGCCAGCAGTATCAGGGGCGAACGCACAGATACGCAGTATTTT. It yields the protein CASSIRGERTDTQYF.

This clone was seen more than once but under ten times. J is TRBJ2-5 and V is TRBV5-1, with 9 nucleotides matching TRBD1. This CDR3 spans 12 amino acids. Germline V gene lookup returns CDR1 SGHRS and CDR2 YFSETQ. The J segment lost 4 bases and the V segment lost 5 bases, leaving 0 bases of the junction unmatched. The CDR3 sequence: CASRTGGETQYF. Here the CDR3 DNA reads TGCGCCAGCAGGACAGGGGGAGAGACCCAGTACTTC. The entire variable domain, with the rest obtained from reference TRBV5-1 and TRBJ2-5, is as follows: KAGVTQTPRYLIKTRGQQVTLSCSPISGHRSVSWYQQTPGQGLQFLFEYFSETQRNKGNFPGRFSGRQFSNSRSEMNVSTLELGDSALYLCASRTGGETQYFGPGTRLLVL.

The rearrangement joins TRBV27 to TRBJ2-7, with D maybe TRBD1 (5 bases). V lost 5 bases to trimming and J lost 0 bases, with 14 bases between them. The CDR3 contains 15 residues. Germline CDR1 and CDR2: MNHEY and SMNVEV (reference sequence). This CDR3 is CASSSRTKSSYEQYV. The CDR3 nucleotides read TGTGCCAGCAGTAGCAGGACAAAGAGCTCCTACGAGCAGTACGTC.

This clone was recorded a few times. This sequence joins TRBV7-2 and TRBJ1-2, with a weak D call TRBD1 (6 bases). The germline gives CDR1 SGHTA, CDR2 FQGNSA. V lost 5 bases, J lost 2 bases, and 18 bases lay in between. The CDR3 has 16 residues. CDR3 in DNA: TGTGCCAGCAGCCCTGGGGGCGCAGGCGCGAACTATGGCTACACCTTC. It is translated as CASSPGGAGANYGYTF.

This clone was counted between two and nine times. This sequence joins TRBV5-6 and TRBJ2-1; TRBD2 aligns across 9 bases. V dropped 0 bases and J dropped 7; count of bases not matched to a gene: 11. There are 17 residues in the CDR3. The germline CDR1 and CDR2 sequences are SGHDT and YYEEEE. Here the CDR3 reads CASSLVFEASGENEQFF. The CDR3 DNA reads as TGTGCCAGCAGCTTGGTCTTTGAGGCTAGCGGGGAGAATGAGCAGTTCTTC.

This rearrangement joins TRBV28 to TRBJ2-1, with 8 bases identical to TRBD2. Looked up from germline, CDR1 is MDHEN and CDR2 is SYDVKM. This CDR3 is 14 amino acids long. J was trimmed by 3 bases and V by 5 bases; bases with no gene match: 3. CDR3 in DNA: TGTGCCAGCAGTAGAGCGGGGGACTACAATGAGCAGTTCTTC. It encodes CASSRAGDYNEQFF. Based on the CDR3 plus reference TRBV28 and TRBJ2-1, the full variable domain is DVKVTQSSRYLVKRTGEKVFLECVQDMDHENMFWYRQDPGLGLRLIYFSYDVKMKEKGDIPEGYSVSREKKERFSLILESASTNQTSMYLCASSRAGDYNEQFFGPGTRLTVL.

The chain combines TRBV28 with TRBJ2-3; D might be TRBD2 (6 bases). The CDR3 consists of 15 residues. Trimming shortened V by 3 bases and J by 1 base, and 11 bases separated the two germline ends. Germline lookup yields CDR1 MDHEN and CDR2 SYDVKM. Here the CDR3 reads CASSFPGLRTDTQYF. CDR3 sequence (DNA): TGTGCCAGCAGTTTCCCGGGACTTCGCACAGATACGCAGTATTTT.

A few counts support this clone. This chain links TRBV9 with TRBJ2-2; possible D gene TRBD1, 5 bases. Germline V gene data show CDR1 as SGDLS and CDR2 as YYNGEE. Deletions cut 0 bases from V and 3 bases from J, with 9 bases between. This CDR3 has 15 residues. The CDR3 sequence is CASSVARVDTGELFF. CDR3 nucleotide sequence: TGTGCCAGCAGCGTAGCCAGGGTGGACACCGGGGAGCTGTTTTTT.

This chain connects TRBV5-6 to TRBJ2-3; TRBD1 might be the D (6 bases). The germline gives CDR1 SGHDT, CDR2 YYEEEE. The CDR3 contains 14 residues. Trimming pared 1 base from V and 3 bases from J, leaving 9 bases between. In nucleotides, the CDR3 is TGTGCCAGCAGCTTGACAGGGCTGACAGATACGCAGTATTTT. This gives the protein CASSLTGLTDTQYF.

This clone occurred once. Just one base apart from a much larger clone, this may be a read error. The V gene is TRBV25-1, the J gene TRBJ2-5; tentative D call: TRBD1 (6 bases). This CDR3 region has 13 residues. Germline CDR1 reads MGHDK; CDR2 reads SYGVNS. The V end was cut by 1 base, the J end by 4 bases, with 7 bases between. The CDR3 is CASSEWGRETQYF. As DNA, the CDR3 is TGTGCCAGCAGTGAATGGGGGCGAGAGACCCAGTACTTC.

This clone was seen only a few times. The chain recombines TRBV4-3 with TRBJ2-5; D remains ambiguous. There are 15 residues in the CDR3. Trimming shortened V by 2 bases and J by 5 bases, and 15 bases separated the two germline ends. Germline V gives CDR1 LGHNA, CDR2 YSLEER. CDR3 amino acids: CASSQNPAPSETQYF. Here the CDR3 DNA reads TGCGCCAGCAGCCAAAATCCAGCACCATCGGAGACCCAGTACTTC.